This TCR beta chain was identified in a study of monozygotic twins with inflammatory bowel disease (dated by TCRdb to the late 2010s). With respect to the entire study: The full study comprised 28 monozygotic twin pairs: nine German pairs (four IBD-concordant, five IBD-discordant) and 19 IBD-discordant Danish pairs. The search for disease-associated traits relied mainly on comparing, within discordant pairs, IBD patients with their genetically identical healthy co-twins. Each individual had, on average, about 151 000 unique TCRalpha sequences and 181 000 unique TCRbeta sequences available for analysis.

Library preparation employed 5' RACE. Preparation of each TCR library used 3,000 to 3,500 ng of total RNA. For each sample, cDNA synthesis with SMARTScribe reverse transcriptase was split into eight separate reactions. During cDNA synthesis, template switching was used to introduce unique molecular identifiers that contained a 6-nucleotide sample barcode. Two nested PCRs of about 15 and 9 cycles amplified the TCRalpha and TCRbeta cDNA, and bead purification followed each PCR. Before amplification, the cDNA was both treated with uracil DNA-glycosylase and purified with the QIAquick PCR purification kit. In the second PCR, Illumina TruSeq-compatible adapters and sample-specific barcodes were added. TapeStation and Qubit were used to check library quality and concentration, and 5 ng of each library went into the pool. Sequencing of pooled libraries was carried out on an Illumina HiSeq2500 single-index Rapid Run using 2 x 100 bp reads and custom sequencing primers. From the authors' description of their analysis: UMI-based consensus assembly with MiGEC version 1.2.6 was used to correct PCR and sequencing errors. MiXCR version 2.1.1 was used for V(D)J alignment, clonotype assembly and CDR3 extraction. Gene usage, clonotype sharing and MAIT/NKT TCR abundance were normalised by analysing the top 1000, 10 000 and 20 000 clonotypes per sample. Diversity was computed as the inverse Simpson index with the vegan R package after downsampling to 27 000 UMIs. Paired Mann-Whitney U tests were applied to discordant twin pairs, with Benjamini-Hochberg correction for multiple testing. The reads went through TCRdb reprocessing, and each CDR3 protein sequence gets one entry with no DNA. What appears here as the V and J calls and clone size reflects TCRdb's work, not the paper's. The record for this sample contains about 160,000 distinct CDR3 sequences. The top ten clones comprise 2.4% of the sample.

Results the study describes overall, beyond this receptor: Compared with healthy twins, IBD patients had fewer clonotypes in common with other individuals, a difference most pronounced in patients showing signs of disease activity. The analysis was unable to tell apart different T cell subtypes. Because patients were on differing immunosuppressive treatments, the repertoires may have picked up extra background noise and inter-individual variability. The results gave no support for a single strong signal or clonotype linked to IBD. IBD patients had lower TCRbeta repertoire diversity, measured by the inverse Simpson index, than their healthy co-twins. Repertoire similarity did not differ between concordant and discordant twins, possibly due to limited statistical power.

From each donor, a roughly 2.5 ml peripheral blood sample was collected into PAXgene tubes and stored at -80 degrees C. Without any T cell sorting, total RNA was extracted from whole blood using the PAXgene blood miRNA kit on an automated QIAcube. Deep TCRalpha and TCRbeta repertoire profiling with unique molecular barcoding was performed on peripheral blood of monozygotic twin pairs concordant or discordant for inflammatory bowel disease. Smoking habits were recorded for all twin pairs, with individuals classified as current, former or never smokers. Points on this clonotype: Which antigen it targets is not known.

The germline V gene (reference sequence) specifies LGHDT as CDR1 and YNNKEL as CDR2. The CDR3 goes from the cysteine to the phenylalanine over 13 residues. There is no recorded DNA. The specimen was blood. Here the chain combines TRBV3-1 and TRBJ2-7; there is no DNA to check the TCRdb D call of TRBD2. The receptor comes from a human donor with ulcerative colitis or Crohn's disease, or a healthy co-twin of an affected twin (not recorded which). CDR3 loop: CASSRAHTTEQYF.